The 25 T cell receptor beta chains in this list originate from one sample, sequenced in a study of CD8+ T cells in alopecia areata. Indicated treatment: oral pan-JAK inhibitor, 5-10 mg twice daily. RNA was extracted and reverse transcribed into cDNA as the sequencing template. TCRdb's table, derived via immunoSEQ multiplex PCR, lists solely in-frame clones and lacks some. This sample has more than 200,000 clones; approximately 45% occur once, and the top ten carry 2% to 3%. The source was CD4+ T cells sorted from blood, collected at approximately week 36, from a patient treated with tofacitinib. Receptors were obtained from a human donor with alopecia areata.

The V gene is TRBV27, the J gene TRBJ2-7; D possibly corresponds to TRBD1 (6 bases). The V gene's germline CDR1 is MNHEY and CDR2 SMNVEV (reference sequence). V lost 1 base and J lost 3, with 22 bases in between. The CDR3 covers 18 residues. CDR3 coding DNA: TGTGCCAGCAGTTTATTCTTTCAAGAGTCCGGACAGAGCTACGAGCAGTACTTC. The encoded protein is CASSLFFQESGQSYEQYF.

This sequence joins TRBV5-1 and TRBJ2-2, with D possibly being TRBD1 (6 bases). Germline CDR1 SGHRS, CDR2 YFSETQ. The CDR3 is made up of 13 amino acids. Deletions cut 6 bases from V and 6 bases from J, with 12 bases between. CDR3: CASTGEDAGELFF. The CDR3 DNA follows: TGCGCCAGCACAGGGGAAGATGCCGGGGAGCTGTTTTTT.

There are a few counts of this clone. At one end, the junction sequence differs from germline, possibly due to a read error. The rearrangement joins TRBV30 to TRBJ2-7, with D tentatively TRBD2 (5 bases). The CDR3 has 13 amino acids. Germline loops: CDR1 GTSNPN, CDR2 SVGIG (reference sequence). The CDR3 region has the DNA TGTGCCGGGAGAACCGGGGTGACCTACGAGCAGTACTTC. It specifies CAGRTGVTYEQYF. Together with reference TRBV30 and TRBJ2-7, the CDR3 gives the full variable domain: SQTIHQWPATLVQPVGSPLSLECTVEGTSNPNLYWYRQAAGRGLQLLFYSVGIGQISSEVPQNLSASRPQDRQFILSSKKLLLSDSGFYLCAGRTGVTYEQYFGPGTRLTVT.

This clone was seen more than once but under ten times. The chain joins TRBV29-1 to TRBJ2-6; D possibly corresponds to TRBD1 (5 bases). CDR1 and CDR2 from the germline V gene are SQVTM and ANQGSEA. CDR3 length: 17 residues. Trimming removed 2 bases at V and 2 bases at J, with 16 bases between. The CDR3 DNA sequence: TGCAGCGTTGAAATCTCTCAGGGATCGGCTGGGGCCAACGTCCTGACTTTC. This codes for CSVEISQGSAGANVLTF.

The rearrangement links TRBV7-9 to TRBJ2-3; unclear D gene. V was clipped by 1 base and J by 6 bases, with 8 bases between them. Germline CDR1 and CDR2: SEHNR and FQNEAQ (reference sequence). CDR3 size: 13 residues. As DNA, the CDR3 is TGTGCCAGCAGCTTAGGTCCTTGGGATACGCAGTATTTT. It yields the protein CASSLGPWDTQYF.

This clone was picked up a small number of times. The chain is built from TRBV4-2 and TRBJ2-7; 10 bases agree with TRBD1. The CDR3 runs 14 residues. The germline V gene has CDR1 LGHNA and CDR2 YNFKEQ. The V gene end was trimmed by 4 bases and the J gene end by 3 bases; junction bases not matched to a gene: 3. CDR3 sequence: CASSRDRGIYEQYF. The DNA of the CDR3 is TGTGCCAGCAGCCGGGACAGGGGAATCTACGAGCAGTACTTC.

The chain recombines TRBV19 with TRBJ2-7; D possibly corresponds to TRBD2 (6 bases). Germline V gene data show CDR1 as LNHDA and CDR2 as SQIVND (reference sequence). V gave up 2 bases and J gave up 11 bases, with 25 bases separating them. This CDR3 is built from 16 residues. The CDR3 spells CASSIRSGTVDAVKYF. The CDR3 DNA is TGTGCCAGTAGTATAAGAAGTGGGACTGTAGATGCGGTTAAGTACTTC.

This clone was found a few times. V is TRBV7-9 and J is TRBJ2-7; tentatively, D is TRBD1 (6 bases). From germline, CDR1 is SEHNR and CDR2 FQNEAQ (reference sequence). Trimming shortened V by 5 bases and J by 2 bases, and 13 bases separated the two germline ends. This CDR3 has 14 residues. The DNA for the CDR3 is TGTGCCAGCAGCCGACAACAGGGACCCTACGAGCAGTACTTC. The encoded protein is CASSRQQGPYEQYF.

The chain joins TRBV27 to TRBJ1-1; 9 bases match TRBD1. Per germline, CDR1 MNHEY and CDR2 SMNVEV (reference sequence). There are 15 residues in the CDR3. J lost 1 base, V lost 5 bases, and 5 bases had no gene match. The CDR3 DNA follows: TGTGCCAGCAGTCCCCGACAGGGGGGGAACACTGAAGCTTTCTTT. Protein sequence: CASSPRQGGNTEAFF.

This clone was picked up a small number of times. V and J are TRBV5-1 and TRBJ2-3; D is undetermined. CDR1 SGHRS and CDR2 YFSETQ come from the germline V gene. The V and J ends lost 4 bases and 1 base respectively, with 13 bases between them. CDR3 length equals 15 residues. The CDR3 sequence: CASSEGIFGTDTQYF. CDR3 DNA sequence: TGCGCCAGCAGCGAAGGGATTTTTGGCACAGATACGCAGTATTTT.

The chain combines TRBV7-2 with TRBJ2-7; TRBD2 matches 9 bases. Germline CDR1 SGHTA, CDR2 FQGNSA. CDR3 length: 15 residues. The trim removed 1 base at V and 5 bases at J, leaving 6 bases unmatched. In DNA form, the CDR3 reads TGTGCCAGCAGCTTAGGCGGTGGCGGGAGGGACGAGCAGTACTTC. This encodes CASSLGGGGRDEQYF.

This chain uses TRBV7-6 with TRBJ2-2; D unclear. Trimming cost V 5 bases and J 3 bases, with 13 bases left between them. The germline CDR1 and CDR2 sequences are SGHVS and FNYEAQ. This CDR3 contains 15 residues. The CDR3 loop reads CASSPSPGHTGELFF. The CDR3 nucleotides are TGTGCCAGCAGCCCATCCCCAGGTCACACCGGGGAGCTGTTTTTT. The entire variable domain, with the rest obtained from reference TRBV7-6 and TRBJ2-2, is as follows: GAGVSQSPRYKVTKRGQDVALRCDPISGHVSLYWYRQALGQGPEFLTYFNYEAQQDKSGLPNDRFSAERPEGSISTLTIQRTEQRDSAMYRCASSPSPGHTGELFFGEGSRLTVL.

The J gene is TRBJ1-4, the V gene TRBV4-2, with 9 bases aligning to TRBD1. Germline assignment: CDR1 LGHNA and CDR2 YNFKEQ. This CDR3 spans 13 amino acids. The V and J ends lost 4 bases and 10 bases, in that order; junction bases with no gene match: 4. The CDR3 bases are TGTGCCAGCAGCCGGACAGGGGATGGAAAACTGTTTTTT. This translates into CASSRTGDGKLFF.

In this sample, this clone turned up once. The DNA for the CDR3 is TGTGCCAGCAGTTCAGCCGGGACAGGGGGCTCCGAGCAGTACTTC. Protein product: CASSSAGTGGSEQYF. This chain links TRBV28 with TRBJ2-7; 12 nucleotides agree with TRBD1. Germline CDR1 is MDHEN and CDR2 is SYDVKM. Unmatched junction bases numbered 7, after V lost 4 bases and J lost 6 bases. The CDR3 covers 15 residues.

The chain joins TRBV30 to TRBJ2-7, with D uncertain. The CDR3 has 13 amino acids. CDR1 and CDR2 from the germline V gene are GTSNPN and SVGIG (reference sequence). V gave up 1 base and J gave up 6 bases, with 13 bases separating them. CDR3 region: CAWSAETRLEQYF. CDR3 bases: TGTGCCTGGAGTGCAGAGACCCGCCTCGAGCAGTACTTC.

This clone was seen a handful of times. Here the CDR3 DNA reads TGCAGCGTTGATCTAGCGGTAAAACAAGAGACCCAGTACTTC. This encodes CSVDLAVKQETQYF. The chain combines TRBV29-1 with TRBJ2-5; 7 positions match TRBD2. Per the germline V gene, CDR1 is SQVTM and CDR2 is ANQGSEA. After removal of 3 bases from V and 2 bases from J, the junction contained 6 bases not matched to a gene. This CDR3 region has 14 residues. The full variable domain, completed using reference TRBV29-1 and TRBJ2-5, is SAVISQKPSRDICQRGTSLTIQCQVDSQVTMMFWYRQQPGQSLTLIATANQGSEATYESGFVIDKFPISRPNLTFSTLTVSNMSPEDSSIYLCSVDLAVKQETQYFGPGTRLLVL.

This clone was counted a few times. This sample also contains other DNA sequences that code for the same CDR3. The V call is TRBV30, the J call TRBJ2-6; D not certain. The V and J ends lost 3 bases and 1 base respectively, with 13 bases between them. The CDR3 sequence is 16 residues long. From germline, CDR1 is GTSNPN and CDR2 SVGIG (reference sequence). CDR3 nucleotides: TGTGCCTGGAGCCCGCCTGGGGTATCTGGGGCCAACGTCCTGACTTTC. Translation gives CAWSPPGVSGANVLTF.

This clone turned up a few times. The rearrangement links TRBV7-8 to TRBJ2-7; TRBD2 agrees at 14 bases. With V trimmed by 2 bases and J by 1 base, 10 bases remained unmatched. The V gene's germline CDR1 is SGHVS and CDR2 FQNEAQ. This CDR3 has 19 amino acids. CDR3 loop: CASSLWTSGRWLGSYEQYF. CDR3 in DNA: TGTGCCAGCAGCTTATGGACTAGCGGGAGGTGGTTGGGATCCTACGAGCAGTACTTC.

This clone was observed a few times. This chain uses TRBV4-2 with TRBJ2-7; D is undetermined. CDR1 is LGHNA and CDR2 is YNFKEQ in the germline V gene. The CDR3 is made up of 14 amino acids. Trimming removed 3 bases from V and 2 bases from J, with 11 bases in between. The CDR3 bases are TGTGCCAGCAGCCATCCTGGTACACCCTACGAGCAGTACTTC. The encoded protein is CASSHPGTPYEQYF.

The gene calls are TRBV4-3 and TRBJ1-5; D gene unclear. Deletions cut 8 bases from V and 1 base from J, with 12 bases between. The CDR3 has 14 residues. The germline gives CDR1 LGHNA, CDR2 YSLEER. The CDR3 loop reads CASSVLGSNQPQHF. The DNA of the CDR3 is TGCGCCAGCTCGGTCCTGGGGAGCAATCAGCCCCAGCATTTT.

This clone occurred a few times. The genes are TRBV29-1 and TRBJ1-4; 7 positions agree with TRBD1. The CDR3 runs 14 residues. The V segment lost 4 bases and the J segment 3 bases; nucleotides outside the gene matches: 5. Germline values: CDR1 SQVTM, CDR2 ANQGSEA. CDR3 sequence reads: CSVGQDRSNEKLFF. The DNA for the CDR3 is TGCAGCGTTGGGCAGGACAGGTCTAATGAAAAACTGTTTTTT.

The rearrangement links TRBV25-1 to TRBJ2-7; 10 nucleotides match TRBD1. The V and J ends lost 3 bases and 3 bases, in that order; junction bases with no gene match: 2. Germline CDR1 and CDR2: MGHDK and SYGVNS. The CDR3 has 14 residues. The CDR3 DNA is TGTGCCAGCAGTGAGCGGGACAGGGGCTACGAGCAGTACTTC. Its translation is CASSERDRGYEQYF.

The chain has TRBV5-1 and TRBJ2-3; 9 bases agree with TRBD1. V was pared by 2 bases and J by 2 bases, with 6 bases of the junction left unmatched. This CDR3 is built from 16 residues. CDR1 is SGHRS and CDR2 is YFSETQ in the germline V gene. CDR3 protein: CASSFQGQGYTDTQYF. The CDR3 DNA follows: TGCGCCAGCAGCTTCCAGGGACAGGGCTACACAGATACGCAGTATTTT.

The chain carries TRBV9 and TRBJ2-7; 10 bases align to TRBD2. The CDR3 is 14 amino acids. V lost 4 bases and J lost 2; bases outside the gene matches: 3. Germline V gene sequence: CDR1 SGDLS, CDR2 YYNGEE. The CDR3 DNA is TGTGCCAGCAGCCCAGGACTAGCGGCCTACGAGCAGTACTTC. Its translation is CASSPGLAAYEQYF. Complete variable domain (other parts from reference TRBV9 and TRBJ2-7): DSGVTQTPKHLITATGQRVTLRCSPRSGDLSVYWYQQSLDQGLQFLIQYYNGEERAKGNILERFSAQQFPDLHSELNLSSLELGDSALYFCASSPGLAAYEQYFGPGTRLTVT.

This clone came up once. CDR3 sequence: CSVVEAGGYNEQFF. The CDR3 DNA follows: TGCAGCGTTGTAGAAGCGGGAGGTTACAATGAGCAGTTCTTC. The rearrangement joins TRBV29-1 to TRBJ2-1, with 9 bases lining up with TRBD2. In germline, CDR1 is SQVTM, CDR2 ANQGSEA. The J segment lost 4 bases and the V segment lost 4 bases, leaving 5 bases of the junction unmatched. This CDR3 region has 14 residues.